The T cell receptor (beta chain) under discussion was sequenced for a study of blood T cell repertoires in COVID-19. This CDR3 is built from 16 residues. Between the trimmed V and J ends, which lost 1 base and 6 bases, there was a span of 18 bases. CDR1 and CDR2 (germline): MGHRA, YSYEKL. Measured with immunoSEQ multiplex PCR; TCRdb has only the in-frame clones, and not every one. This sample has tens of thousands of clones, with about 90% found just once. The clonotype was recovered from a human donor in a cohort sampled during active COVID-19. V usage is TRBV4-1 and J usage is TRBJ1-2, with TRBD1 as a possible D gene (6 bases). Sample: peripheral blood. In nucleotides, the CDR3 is TGCGCCAGCAGCCAAGCGGAGTGGGGGGGCGGGAATGGCTACACCTTC. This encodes CASSQAEWGGGNGYTF.